Below, 2 T cell receptor beta chains from the same sample are listed, as sequenced in a study of technical replicates of blood from several donors. Profiling relied on immunoSEQ multiplex PCR, and the TCRdb table lists in-frame clones only, not all of them. The table includes around 74,000 clones, 86% detected once. The material sequenced was PBMCs. These receptor sequences come from a human donor in good health. Some clones in this sample may be carry-over from other donors' samples.

This clone was picked up one time. This chain links TRBV5-8 with TRBJ2-7, with 7 bases lining up with TRBD2. The V segment lost 0 bases and the J segment 0 bases; nucleotides outside the gene matches: 3. From germline, CDR1 is SGHTS and CDR2 YDEGEE. The CDR3 runs 15 residues. The CDR3 sequence: CASSLEAGSSYEQYF. The DNA for the CDR3 is TGTGCCAGCAGCTTGGAAGCGGGAAGCTCCTACGAGCAGTACTTC.

This chain connects TRBV4-2 to TRBJ2-6, with D possibly matching TRBD1 (5 bases). The CDR3 runs to 21 residues. Trimming stripped 0 bases from V and 2 bases from J, with 23 bases between. Germline CDR1 reads LGHNA; CDR2 reads YNFKEQ. The CDR3 loop is CASSQETQGRVGPAGANVLTF. In nucleotides, the CDR3 is TGTGCCAGCAGCCAAGAGACGCAGGGCCGTGTAGGTCCGGCTGGGGCCAACGTCCTGACTTTC.